The 28 T cell receptor beta chains in this list originate from one sample, sequenced in a study of shared clonotypes between healthy human individuals (dated by TCRdb to the early 2020s). Library preparation employed the immunoSEQ multiplex PCR assay. TCRdb provides this immuneACCESS table in a form limited to in-frame rearrangements. Some clones are lacking; in checked studies, under half of them reflect an unresolved V gene, and why the rest are absent is not known. This sample is represented by around 2,000,000 clones; about 95% of them were singletons. Together, the top ten hold approximately 1% of the sample. CD8 naive samples were CD45RO-negative cells positively selected for CCR7, giving a CD45RA+CCR7+ population that excluded TemRA cells. The specimen was naive CD8+ T cells sorted from blood. Per the publication, the cell subset or site label means: CD45RA+CCR7+. The receptors stem from a man aged 18 to 29 in good health.

The CDR3 DNA reads TGTGCCAGCAGCTCGGGACTAGCGGGAGTCGGGGCCTACGAGCAGTACTTC. Its translation: CASSSGLAGVGAYEQYF. V is TRBV5-5 and J is TRBJ2-7; 14 bases agree with TRBD2. The CDR3 is made up of 17 amino acids. Trimming took 3 bases from V and 2 from J; bases not matched to a gene: 7. Germline assignment: CDR1 SGHKS and CDR2 YYEKEE (reference sequence).

The genes are TRBV10-3 and TRBJ2-7; no clear D. Germline V CDR1 and CDR2: ENHRY, SYGVKD. Between the trimmed V and J ends, which lost 2 bases and 2 bases, there was a span of 13 bases. The CDR3 runs 15 residues. CDR3 protein: CAISEVELQTYEQYF. The CDR3, as DNA: TGTGCCATCAGTGAGGTCGAACTTCAAACCTACGAGCAGTACTTC.

The rearrangement joins TRBV27 to TRBJ2-7; perhaps TRBD1 as D (6 bases). Trimming took off 8 bases at V and 3 bases at J, with 14 bases between the two ends. The CDR3 spans 13 residues. Germline-derived CDR1 and CDR2 are MNHEY and SMNVEV (reference sequence). This CDR3 reads CASGGQRHYEQYF. The CDR3 DNA follows: TGTGCCAGCGGTGGACAGCGCCACTACGAGCAGTACTTC.

J is TRBJ2-1 and V is TRBV7-9, with TRBD1 matching 9 bases. CDR1 is SEHNR, CDR2 FQNEAQ, per germline (reference sequence). V gave up 1 base and J gave up 6 bases; unmatched junction bases: 4. The CDR3 is made up of 15 amino acids. In DNA form, the CDR3 reads TGTGCCAGCAGCTTAGGAGGACAGGGGATCAATGAGCAGTTCTTC. Amino acid sequence: CASSLGGQGINEQFF.

The chain employs TRBV28 and TRBJ2-5, with a tentative D call TRBD2 (5 bases). CDR1 is MDHEN, CDR2 SYDVKM, per germline. Between the trimmed V and J ends, which lost 7 bases and 5 bases, there was a span of 23 bases. This CDR3 comprises 16 residues. CDR3 coding DNA: TGTGCCAGCACCCTCCCAACGGCGGGCGGACGGGAGACCCAGTACTTC. This translates into CASTLPTAGGRETQYF.

This clone has only one observation. The J gene is TRBJ2-4, the V gene TRBV7-2, with D maybe TRBD1 (6 bases). This CDR3 has 16 amino acids. Germline loops: CDR1 SGHTA, CDR2 FQGNSA. V lost 5 bases, J lost 1 base, and 15 bases lay in between. The CDR3 sequence is CASSGFPDRAKNIQYF. The CDR3 bases are TGTGCCAGCAGCGGGTTTCCTGACAGGGCCAAAAACATTCAGTACTTC.

The sample holds one count of this clone. This chain connects TRBV28 to TRBJ1-1; tentative D call: TRBD1 (6 bases). The CDR3 extends over 15 amino acids. CDR1 MDHEN and CDR2 SYDVKM come from the germline V gene. The V gene lost 3 bases and the J gene lost 1 base, with 12 bases spanning the gap. The chain's CDR3 is CASSFKLQGNTEAFF. CDR3 bases: TGTGCCAGCAGTTTTAAGTTACAGGGGAACACTGAAGCTTTCTTT.

The rearrangement links TRBV7-9 to TRBJ2-7; tentatively, D is TRBD1 (6 bases). The germline V and J ends were trimmed by 4 bases and 0 bases, with 10 bases remaining between them. The CDR3 runs 14 residues. Looked up from germline, CDR1 is SEHNR and CDR2 is FQNEAQ (reference sequence). CDR3 coding DNA: TGTGCCAGCAGCTCAGGGGCCAACTCCTACGAGCAGTACTTC. Encoded protein: CASSSGANSYEQYF. Together with reference TRBV7-9 and TRBJ2-7, the CDR3 gives the full variable domain: DTGVSQNPRHKITKRGQNVTFRCDPISEHNRLYWYRQTLGQGPEFLTYFQNEAQLEKSRLLSDRFSAERPKGSFSTLEIQRTEQGDSAMYLCASSSGANSYEQYFGPGTRLTVT.

J is TRBJ1-4 and V is TRBV5-6; no clear D gene. V was cut by 0 bases and J by 4 bases, with 7 bases left in between. The germline V gene encodes CDR1 SGHDT and CDR2 YYEEEE. The CDR3 runs to 14 residues. The CDR3 loop is CASSLVSLNEKLFF. The CDR3, as DNA: TGTGCCAGCAGCTTGGTCAGCCTTAATGAAAAACTGTTTTTT.

Written as DNA, the CDR3 is TGTGCCAGCAGTTTCCTCAACGGGGAGACGACTAATGAAAAACTGTTTTTT. This codes for CASSFLNGETTNEKLFF. V and J are TRBV28 and TRBJ1-4; D not certain. The CDR3 consists of 17 residues. Germline V gene lookup returns CDR1 MDHEN and CDR2 SYDVKM. Trimming removed 3 bases from V and 2 bases from J, with 16 bases in between. The full variable domain, completed using reference TRBV28 and TRBJ1-4, is DVKVTQSSRYLVKRTGEKVFLECVQDMDHENMFWYRQDPGLGLRLIYFSYDVKMKEKGDIPEGYSVSREKKERFSLILESASTNQTSMYLCASSFLNGETTNEKLFFGSGTQLSVL.

The chain joins TRBV7-9 to TRBJ2-7; 8 bases are shared with TRBD1. Germline V gene data show CDR1 as SEHNR and CDR2 as FQNEAQ (reference sequence). The CDR3 totals 10 residues. The CDR3 DNA follows: TGTGGCACAGGGGGCTACGAGCAGTACTTC. Residues: CGTGGYEQYF.

The chain carries TRBV28 and TRBJ2-1, with TRBD2 as a possible D gene (6 bases). In germline, CDR1 is MDHEN, CDR2 SYDVKM. Trimming stripped 5 bases from V and 5 bases from J, with 16 bases between. This CDR3 contains 15 residues. The CDR3 protein is CASSLPAGTHNEQFF. In nucleotides, the CDR3 is TGTGCCAGCAGTCTTCCCGCGGGGACCCACAATGAGCAGTTCTTC. Full variable domain (rest looked up from reference TRBV28 and TRBJ2-1): DVKVTQSSRYLVKRTGEKVFLECVQDMDHENMFWYRQDPGLGLRLIYFSYDVKMKEKGDIPEGYSVSREKKERFSLILESASTNQTSMYLCASSLPAGTHNEQFFGPGTRLTVL.

The gene calls are TRBV6-5 and TRBJ2-2; 7 bases line up with TRBD2. Germline V gene data show CDR1 as MNHEY and CDR2 as SVGAGI. With V trimmed by 0 bases and J by 10 bases, 8 bases remained unmatched. This CDR3 has 15 residues. The CDR3 nucleotides read TGTGCCAGCAGTTACTCTACCTGGGGGAGGGTGGAGCTGTTTTTT. The encoded protein is CASSYSTWGRVELFF.

V is TRBV2 and J is TRBJ2-7, with D perhaps assigned TRBD1 or TRBD2 (5 bases each). Germline loops: CDR1 SNHLY, CDR2 FYNNEI. Trimming left V 5 bases short and J 2 bases short, with 19 bases between. This CDR3 spans 16 amino acids. DNA for the CDR3: TGTGCCAGCAGTCGCTTTTCCGGGACGCGCGCCTACGAGCAGTACTTC. As protein: CASSRFSGTRAYEQYF.

The V gene is TRBV4-3, the J gene TRBJ2-7; 13 nucleotides match TRBD2. This CDR3 contains 17 residues. CDR1 and CDR2 (germline): LGHNA, YSLEER. V trimming: 1 base; J trimming: 2 bases; junction bases outside the gene matches: 5. The CDR3 sequence: CASSQGPGLAGAYEQYF. DNA of the CDR3: TGCGCCAGCAGCCAAGGCCCCGGACTAGCGGGAGCCTACGAGCAGTACTTC.

V gene TRBV28 combines with J gene TRBJ2-3, with D perhaps being TRBD1 or TRBD2 (7 bases each). V was shortened by 2 bases and J by 8 bases, with 14 bases between the two germline ends. CDR3 length: 14 amino acids. Germline loops: CDR1 MDHEN, CDR2 SYDVKM. The CDR3 protein is CASSLNPRGGTQYF. The DNA for the CDR3 is TGTGCCAGCAGTTTAAACCCCAGGGGGGGTACGCAGTATTTT.

Notes on this clone: A read error may explain this, as a much larger clone is one base away. The rearrangement links TRBV5-6 to TRBJ1-1, with D perhaps matching TRBD1 (5 bases). The ends were cut back, 2 bases at V and 3 bases at J, with 8 bases in the middle. Germline V gene sequence: CDR1 SGHDT, CDR2 YYEEEE. This CDR3 has 13 amino acids. The chain's CDR3 is CASSFGGDTEAFF. CDR3 DNA: TGTGCCAGCAGCTTCGGGGGGGACACTGAAGCTTTCTTT.

The chain uses TRBV27 and TRBJ2-7, with TRBD1 matching over 10 bases. Germline-derived CDR1 and CDR2 are MNHEY and SMNVEV (reference sequence). This CDR3 comprises 13 residues. J lost 4 bases, V lost 7 bases, and 4 bases had no gene match. The CDR3 protein is CASTQGQGYEQYF. The CDR3 coding sequence is TGTGCCAGCACCCAGGGACAGGGGTACGAGCAGTACTTC.

V usage is TRBV4-1 and J usage is TRBJ1-6, with TRBD1 matching 8 bases. The junction had 9 bases not matched to a gene; V was cut back by 4 bases and J by 7 bases. The V gene's germline CDR1 is MGHRA and CDR2 YSYEKL. The CDR3 sequence is 16 residues long. The CDR3 nucleotides read TGCGCCAGCAGCCCTTCAAGGACAGGGATGAATTCACCCCTCCACTTT. Encoded protein: CASSPSRTGMNSPLHF.

V usage is TRBV4-1 and J usage is TRBJ1-6, with 7 bases matching TRBD1. The V segment lost 3 bases and the J segment 4 bases; nucleotides outside the gene matches: 6. The CDR3 contains 16 residues. The germline CDR1 and CDR2 sequences are MGHRA and YSYEKL. The CDR3 sequence is CASSHPLTGYNSPLHF. In DNA, the CDR3 is TGCGCCAGCAGCCACCCTCTGACAGGGTATAATTCACCCCTCCACTTT.

This sequence joins TRBV30 and TRBJ2-2; D is perhaps TRBD2 (6 bases). The length of the CDR3 is 15 residues. Germline V gene data show CDR1 as GTSNPN and CDR2 as SVGIG (reference sequence). The V end lost 5 bases, the J end lost 4 bases, and 17 bases lay between the germline ends. CDR3 residues: CAWVGPGLTTGELFF. The CDR3 DNA reads as TGTGCCTGGGTTGGGCCGGGACTTACCACCGGGGAGCTGTTTTTT.

The rearrangement links TRBV4-3 to TRBJ2-3; D perhaps matches TRBD1 (5 bases). Germline loops: CDR1 LGHNA, CDR2 YSLEER. This CDR3 has 15 residues. V lost 0 bases and J lost 2, with 9 bases in between. The CDR3 region is CASSQDGQYTDTQYF. The CDR3, as DNA: TGCGCCAGCAGCCAAGATGGACAATACACAGATACGCAGTATTTT.

This clone came up once. The chain uses TRBV7-2 and TRBJ1-4; the D is unclear. Germline V gene lookup returns CDR1 SGHTA and CDR2 FQGNSA. Trimming removed 1 base at V and 0 bases at J, with 9 bases between. The CDR3 loop spans 16 amino acids. The CDR3 reads CASSLDSTSTNEKLFF. CDR3 in DNA: TGTGCCAGCAGCTTAGACAGCACTTCAACTAATGAAAAACTGTTTTTT.

Here the CDR3 reads CASSPSAGGLDTQYF. The DNA for the CDR3 is TGTGCCAGCAGCCCCTCGGCGGGGGGGCTCGATACGCAGTATTTT. J is TRBJ2-3 and V is TRBV7-9; 9 bases are a match to TRBD2. Germline lookup yields CDR1 SEHNR and CDR2 FQNEAQ (reference sequence). Trimming took 5 bases from V and 6 from J; bases not matched to a gene: 9. This CDR3 region has 15 residues.

The chain couples TRBV27 to TRBJ2-5; TRBD1 or TRBD2 may be the D gene (5 bases each). This CDR3 region has 12 residues. CDR1 is MNHEY and CDR2 is SMNVEV in the germline V gene (reference sequence). Trimming left V 5 bases short and J 5 bases short, with 9 bases between. The CDR3 nucleotides are TGTGCCAGCAGTCCCGAGGGGGAGACCCAGTACTTC. This codes for CASSPEGETQYF.

The count of this clone is one. The rearrangement links TRBV13 to TRBJ2-7, with D unresolved. The V gene's germline CDR1 is PRHDT and CDR2 FYEKMQ (reference sequence). The CDR3 totals 11 residues. V was shortened by 5 bases and J by 4 bases, with 6 bases between the two germline ends. The CDR3, as DNA: TGTGCCAGCAGCGACCGGTACGAGCAGTACTTC. Translation gives CASSDRYEQYF.

Of note for this clone: Distinct nucleotide sequences in the sample also encode this CDR3. This chain joins TRBV4-1 and TRBJ2-3, with D perhaps matching TRBD2 (5 bases). The CDR3 contains 13 residues. Trimming took off 1 base at V and 4 bases at J, with 6 bases between the two ends. Looked up from germline, CDR1 is MGHRA and CDR2 is YSYEKL. CDR3 sequence reads: CASSQVGADTQYF. The CDR3 DNA sequence: TGCGCCAGCAGCCAAGTGGGAGCAGATACGCAGTATTTT.

The chain links TRBV5-5 to TRBJ2-7, with 7 bases identical to TRBD1. The CDR3 totals 13 residues. Germline V gives CDR1 SGHKS, CDR2 YYEKEE (reference sequence). V shed 3 bases, J shed 2 bases, and the junction held 2 bases outside the gene matches. This CDR3 is CASSSDRTYEQYF. CDR3 sequence (DNA): TGTGCCAGCAGCTCGGACAGGACCTACGAGCAGTACTTC.